This T cell receptor beta chain was obtained from a study of T cell responses to AZD1222 COVID-19 vaccine. With 7 bases removed from V and 0 bases from J, the gap between germline ends came to 13 bases. The CDR3 extends over 16 amino acids. The V gene's germline CDR1 is PRHDT and CDR2 FYEKMQ (reference sequence). TCRdb's copy holds only in-frame clones and misses some; the assay was immunoSEQ multiplex PCR. The sample has 100,000 to 150,000 clones; 70% to 90% are singletons. This TCR derives from an adult in good health. Specimen: peripheral blood, collected on day 0 of AZD1222 vaccination. The genes are TRBV13 and TRBJ1-6; no firm D call. CDR3 loop: CASKAGSSSYNSPLHF. The CDR3 DNA reads as TGTGCCAGCAAAGCGGGGTCAAGCTCCTATAATTCACCCCTCCACTTT.